The 16 T cell receptor beta chains in this list originate from one sample, sequenced in a study of T cell repertoires in cytomegalovirus infection. Via MiXCR, TCRdb re-called the reads, giving one row per CDR3 protein. The table has around 490,000 distinct CDR3 sequences, about 25% seen once; the top ten hold less than 15%. Sequenced: PBMCs. Every receptor here comes from a human donor in good health (CMV status not recorded). Some clones in this sample may be carry-over from other donors' samples.

This clonotype was seen a few times. J is TRBJ2-7 and V is TRBV7-9; D tentatively fits TRBD1 or TRBD2 (6 bases each). Between the trimmed V and J ends, which lost 3 bases and 0 bases, there was a span of 18 bases. The germline V gene encodes CDR1 SEHNR and CDR2 FQNEAQ (reference sequence). The length of the CDR3 is 17 residues. DNA of the CDR3: TGTGCCAGCAGCTTCCCCGCGGGACATCTGGCCTCCTACGAGCAGTACTTC. Protein: CASSFPAGHLASYEQYF.

This sequence joins TRBV6-1 and TRBJ2-6; a possible D gene is TRBD2 (5 bases). Germline-derived CDR1 and CDR2 are MNHNS and SASEGT. This CDR3 is 13 amino acids long. V gave up 9 bases and J gave up 4 bases, with 10 bases separating them. CDR3 region: CASEGSGANVLTF. The CDR3 nucleotides read TGTGCCAGTGAGGGAAGCGGGGCCAACGTCCTGACTTTC.

The CDR3 spells CATSRARPSSYNEQFF. In DNA, the CDR3 is TGTGCCACCAGCAGAGCTCGACCGAGCTCCTACAATGAGCAGTTCTTC. The chain employs TRBV15 and TRBJ2-1, with D unclear. Deletions cut 1 base from V and 0 bases from J, with 10 bases between. The CDR3 length is 16 residues. From germline, CDR1 is LNHNV and CDR2 YYDKDF (reference sequence).

This clonotype was detected a few times. The rearrangement links TRBV7-9 to TRBJ2-3, with D possibly being TRBD2 (5 bases). The CDR3 loop spans 13 amino acids. Looked up from germline, CDR1 is SEHNR and CDR2 is FQNEAQ (reference sequence). Trimming left V 4 bases short and J 6 bases short, with 11 bases between. The CDR3: CASSSPGSDTQYF. The CDR3 DNA reads TGTGCCAGCAGCTCCCCGGGGTCTGATACGCAGTATTTT.

This clonotype was detected ten times or more. The chain combines TRBV7-2 with TRBJ1-1, with D tentatively TRBD1 (5 bases). Germline CDR1 reads SGHTA; CDR2 reads FQGNSA. V dropped 5 bases and J dropped 6 bases, with 19 bases sitting between them. This CDR3 has 15 amino acids. The CDR3 region is CASSNWGGGFPEAFF. CDR3 DNA: TGTGCCAGCAGCAACTGGGGGGGAGGTTTTCCTGAAGCTTTCTTT.

This clonotype was recorded a few times. The gene calls are TRBV11-3 and TRBJ2-3; the match to TRBD2 covers 11 bases. Germline loops: CDR1 SGHNT, CDR2 YENEEA. The length of the CDR3 is 15 residues. V gave up 5 bases and J gave up 3 bases; unmatched junction bases: 4. The CDR3 loop is CASSTRLAGTDTQYF. The CDR3 bases are TGTGCCAGCAGCACCCGACTAGCGGGGACAGATACGCAGTATTTT.

This chain uses TRBV12-3 or TRBV12-4 with TRBJ2-7; a weak D match, TRBD1 (5 bases). The ends were cut back, 5 bases at V and 4 bases at J, with 9 bases in the middle. This CDR3 has 12 residues. CDR3 in DNA: TGTGCCAGCAGTAGACAGTTGTACGAGCAGTACTTC. It translates to CASSRQLYEQYF.

The chain couples TRBV7-2 to TRBJ2-7; D unclear. The CDR3 totals 12 residues. V shed 3 bases and J shed 4 bases, with 7 bases lying between them. From germline, CDR1 is SGHTA and CDR2 FQGNSA. The DNA for the CDR3 is TGTGCCAGCAGCTTCCTGCCGTACGAGCAGTACTTC. It codes for CASSFLPYEQYF.

This chain uses TRBV6-5 with TRBJ1-2; D might be TRBD1 (6 bases). V was pared by 5 bases and J by 5 bases, with 21 bases between. The germline V gene encodes CDR1 MNHEY and CDR2 SVGAGI. This CDR3 is built from 16 residues. In DNA, the CDR3 is TGTGCCAGCAGTCCCCGTGCGGGGGCAATTGGATATGGCTACACCTTC. Protein product: CASSPRAGAIGYGYTF.

J is TRBJ2-1 and V is TRBV29-1, with 8 positions matching TRBD2. V was clipped by 0 bases and J by 9 bases; unmatched bases: 4. The germline CDR1 and CDR2 sequences are SQVTM and ANQGSEA. The CDR3 is made up of 13 amino acids. CDR3 amino acids: CSVEDRLAREQFF. CDR3 nucleotide sequence: TGCAGCGTTGAAGACAGACTAGCGCGTGAGCAGTTCTTC.

This clonotype came up once. The chain carries TRBV10-2 and TRBJ2-2; possibly TRBD2 for D (6 bases). Germline V gene sequence: CDR1 WSHSY, CDR2 SAAADI. This CDR3 is built from 16 residues. The V gene lost 4 bases and the J gene lost 2 bases, with 14 bases spanning the gap. DNA of the CDR3: TGCGCCAGCAGTGCTGTGACTAGACTTAACACCGGGGAGCTGTTTTTT. Translation: CASSAVTRLNTGELFF.

The rearrangement links TRBV10-3 to TRBJ2-1, with 8 bases matching TRBD2. From germline, CDR1 is ENHRY and CDR2 SYGVKD. The CDR3 is made up of 16 amino acids. The junction had 2 bases not matched to a gene; V was cut back by 1 base and J by 0 bases. CDR3 nucleotides: TGTGCCATCAGTGAGTTAACTAGCGGCTCCTACAATGAGCAGTTCTTC. As protein: CAISELTSGSYNEQFF.

The chain employs TRBV6-5 and TRBJ2-7, with 10 bases aligning to TRBD2. CDR3 length equals 17 residues. The ends lost 6 bases at V and 3 bases at J; junction bases unmatched: 14. Germline V gene data show CDR1 as MNHEY and CDR2 as SVGAGI. The CDR3 region has the DNA TGTGCCAGCAGCACACGAACTTCAGCGGGAGGGCGCTACGAGCAGTACGTC. This translates into CASSTRTSAGGRYEQYV.

The chain links TRBV20-1 to TRBJ2-7; TRBD2 aligns across 8 bases. J gave up 5 bases and V 8 bases, and 14 bases lay outside the gene matches. The CDR3 extends over 14 amino acids. The germline CDR1 and CDR2 sequences are DFQATT and SNEGSKA (reference sequence). This CDR3 is CSTLEPGLGNEQYF. The CDR3 DNA follows: TGCAGTACGCTCGAACCGGGACTAGGAAACGAGCAGTACTTC.

This clonotype was seen many times. CDR3 sequence: CASSSLGTRGNEQFF. Here the CDR3 DNA reads TGTGCCAGCAGCTCACTCGGGACCAGGGGAAATGAGCAGTTCTTC. The chain has TRBV7-2 and TRBJ2-1, with TRBD1 as a possible D gene (6 bases). Germline CDR1 is SGHTA and CDR2 is FQGNSA. This CDR3 contains 15 residues. V shed 4 bases and J shed 7 bases, with 17 bases lying between them.

The table lists this clonotype with a few counts. The J gene is TRBJ2-7, the V gene TRBV20-1; 13 bases map to TRBD2. The CDR3 consists of 18 residues. Germline loops: CDR1 DFQATT, CDR2 SNEGSKA (reference sequence). Trimming at V came to 5 bases and at J to 4 bases, leaving 17 bases not matched to a gene. CDR3 residues: CSAHETSGRPVSLYEQYF. The CDR3, as DNA: TGCAGTGCTCATGAGACTAGCGGGAGGCCCGTTTCCCTTTACGAGCAGTACTTC.